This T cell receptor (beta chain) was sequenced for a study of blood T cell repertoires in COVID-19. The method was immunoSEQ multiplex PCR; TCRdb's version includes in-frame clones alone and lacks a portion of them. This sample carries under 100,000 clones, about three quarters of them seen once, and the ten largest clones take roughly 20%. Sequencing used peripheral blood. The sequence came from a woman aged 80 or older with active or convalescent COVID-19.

CDR3 sequence reads: CASSLFRTGINEQYF. For the CDR3, the DNA is TGTGCCAGCAGCTTGTTCAGGACAGGGATTAACGAGCAGTACTTC. V is TRBV5-5 and J is TRBJ2-7; 8 bases map to TRBD1. V lost 1 base and J lost 5; bases outside the gene matches: 8. Germline CDR1 reads SGHKS; CDR2 reads YYEKEE (reference sequence). This CDR3 is 15 amino acids long.